These 9 T cell receptor beta chains were all obtained from the same sample, sequenced in a study of T cells in Graves' hyperthyroidism and ophthalmopathy (dated by TCRdb to about 2019). The library was built by means of multiplex PCR. Sequencing took place on an Illumina HiSeq 2000. The TCR beta CDR3 regions were amplified from the RNA transcripts. A first-round RT-PCR of the TCR CDR3 used the HTBI primer set with the Qiagen OneStep RT-PCR kit. In TCRdb, the public reads were trimmed at Q25 with fastp and aligned with MiXCR, with productive beta chains retained. CDR3 protein duplicates are merged, each entry listing the most common genes and DNA. Across this sample there are some 500,000 distinct CDR3 sequences, with around 24% seen only once. The top ten hold around 10% of the sample. Input material: blood. The receptors originated from a woman aged 25 to 39 with Graves' ophthalmopathy.

This clonotype has only a few counts. The rearrangement joins TRBV27 to TRBJ2-2, with TRBD2 as a possible D gene (6 bases). The germline gives CDR1 MNHEY, CDR2 SMNVEV (reference sequence). This CDR3 has 12 residues. Trimming shortened V by 3 bases and J by 12 bases, and 11 bases separated the two germline ends. In DNA, the CDR3 is TGTGCCAGCAGTTTGAGAGGGAGGCAGCTGTTTTTT. It specifies CASSLRGRQLFF.

As concerns this clonotype: Possible read error: a much larger clone is one base away. The rearrangement uses TRBV12-3 or TRBV12-4 and TRBJ1-1, with a weak D call TRBD1 (6 bases). The CDR3 spans 16 residues. The CDR3 loop reads CVSNQGVTGRHTEAFF. The CDR3 DNA sequence: TGTGTCAGCAACCAAGGCGTTACAGGGCGTCACACTGAAGCTTTCTTT.

The chain joins TRBV7-2 to TRBJ1-1; D is undetermined. The CDR3 has 13 amino acids. CDR1 and CDR2 (germline): SGHTA, FQGNSA. Trimming stripped 5 bases from V and 6 bases from J, with 13 bases between. DNA of the CDR3: TGTGCCAGCAGCCCAGAACGGGGATCTGAAGCTTTCTTT. It encodes CASSPERGSEAFF.

This clonotype was counted at least ten times. V gene TRBV20-1 combines with J gene TRBJ2-2, with no clear D. The CDR3 loop spans 16 amino acids. The ends were cut back, 3 bases at V and 5 bases at J, with 19 bases in the middle. Germline CDR1 DFQATT, CDR2 SNEGSKA (reference sequence). The CDR3 reads CSASIAGLKGTGELFF. The CDR3 DNA reads TGCAGTGCTAGCATCGCCGGTCTTAAGGGTACCGGGGAGCTGTTTTTT.

This clonotype was recorded at least ten times. The rearrangement uses TRBV7-2 and TRBJ2-4; no reliable D call. This CDR3 spans 14 amino acids. Trimming took 1 base from V and 2 from J, leaving 6 bases between them. Per the germline V gene, CDR1 is SGHTA and CDR2 is FQGNSA. The CDR3 sequence: CASSLDPSKNIQYF. CDR3 DNA: TGTGCCAGCAGCTTAGACCCTTCCAAAAACATTCAGTACTTC.

This clonotype was counted many times. This chain links TRBV10-3 with TRBJ2-5; D may be TRBD2 (5 bases). Germline V gene lookup returns CDR1 ENHRY and CDR2 SYGVKD. The V end lost 4 bases, the J end lost 3 bases, and 12 bases lay between the germline ends. This CDR3 has 14 residues. The CDR3 bases are TGTGCCATCAGTGGTACTTCGGGAAAAGAGACCCAGTACTTC. Translation gives CAISGTSGKETQYF.

The sample holds many counts of this clonotype. This chain connects TRBV2 to TRBJ2-5, with TRBD2 as a possible D gene (7 bases). Germline V gene sequence: CDR1 SNHLY, CDR2 FYNNEI. V lost 6 bases to trimming and J lost 1 base, with 12 bases between them. The CDR3 spans 14 residues. The CDR3 protein is CASSGRGAQETQYF. CDR3 nucleotide sequence: TGTGCCAGCAGCGGACGGGGGGCCCAAGAGACCCAGTACTTC.

This clonotype has just a few counts. The chain is built from TRBV12-3 or TRBV12-4 and TRBJ2-5; 7 positions agree with TRBD2. CDR3 length: 14 residues. Trimming cost V 7 bases and J 5 bases; bases outside gene matches: 10. The CDR3 loop reads CASTYKGGRETQYF. CDR3 bases: TGTGCCAGCACCTATAAGGGAGGGCGGGAGACCCAGTACTTC.

This clonotype was seen repeatedly, ten times or more. V usage is TRBV27 and J usage is TRBJ1-2, with D hard to call. V lost 4 bases and J 2 bases, leaving 11 bases between the germline ends. CDR3 length: 14 amino acids. Germline V CDR1 and CDR2: MNHEY, SMNVEV (reference sequence). Here the CDR3 reads CASSSSVINYGYTF. The DNA for the CDR3 is TGTGCCAGCAGTTCCTCAGTGATAAACTATGGCTACACCTTC.